Each of the 8 T cell receptor beta chains below was sequenced from the same sample in a study of blood T cell repertoires in COVID-19. Profiling relied on immunoSEQ multiplex PCR, and the TCRdb table lists in-frame clones only, not all of them. The table shows 140,000 to 150,000 clones, with approximately 87% occurring only once. The material sequenced was peripheral blood. Receptor source: a man over 45 who had recovered from COVID-19.

The chain joins TRBV7-9 to TRBJ2-4, with 11 positions matching TRBD1. CDR3 length: 18 amino acids. In germline, CDR1 is SEHNR, CDR2 FQNEAQ (reference sequence). The trim removed 3 bases at V and 8 bases at J, leaving 15 bases unmatched. CDR3 in DNA: TGTGCCAGCAGCTTGTTTCCCCAATGGCCGGGACAGGGGGACATTCAGTACTTC. The encoded protein is CASSLFPQWPGQGDIQYF.

The gene calls are TRBV30 and TRBJ1-2; D is possibly TRBD1 (6 bases). This CDR3 contains 13 residues. The ends were cut back, 3 bases at V and 3 bases at J, with 11 bases in the middle. In germline, CDR1 is GTSNPN, CDR2 SVGIG (reference sequence). In DNA, the CDR3 is TGTGCCTGGAGCGCTAGGGGGTACTATGGCTACACCTTC. Its protein is CAWSARGYYGYTF.

The chain combines TRBV19 with TRBJ1-1; possibly TRBD1 for D (5 bases). Germline V gene lookup returns CDR1 LNHDA and CDR2 SQIVND (reference sequence). This CDR3 contains 17 residues. Trimming removed 2 bases from V and 6 bases from J, with 22 bases in between. CDR3 sequence reads: CASSIQGTVLEFAEAFF. As DNA, the CDR3 is TGTGCCAGTAGTATACAGGGTACCGTTTTAGAGTTCGCTGAAGCTTTCTTT.

This clone is a singleton in its sample. Here the CDR3 reads CASSRGRFTEAFF. For the CDR3, the DNA is TGTGCCAGCAGCAGGGGAAGATTCACTGAAGCTTTCTTT. The chain is built from TRBV6-5 and TRBJ1-1; TRBD1 is a possible D gene (6 bases). CDR3 length: 13 amino acids. CDR1 and CDR2 (germline): MNHEY, SVGAGI. Trimming shortened V by 6 bases and J by 4 bases, and 12 bases separated the two germline ends.

This clone is a singleton in its sample. V gene TRBV9 combines with J gene TRBJ2-2; 10 positions agree with TRBD1. Trimming removed 4 bases from V and 6 bases from J; junction bases left unmatched: 3. Germline loops: CDR1 SGDLS, CDR2 YYNGEE. This CDR3 comprises 14 residues. CDR3 coding DNA: TGTGCCAGCAGCTCAGGACAGGGGGCCGGGGAGCTGTTTTTT. Translation: CASSSGQGAGELFF. Looking up the rest from reference TRBV9 and TRBJ2-2 gives the full variable domain: DSGVTQTPKHLITATGQRVTLRCSPRSGDLSVYWYQQSLDQGLQFLIQYYNGEERAKGNILERFSAQQFPDLHSELNLSSLELGDSALYFCASSSGQGAGELFFGEGSRLTVL.

This clone was picked up a small number of times. The genes are TRBV5-4 and TRBJ1-1, with 7 bases matching TRBD1. The CDR3 is made up of 13 amino acids. The J segment lost 10 bases and the V segment lost 4 bases, leaving 10 bases of the junction unmatched. Germline CDR1 is SGHNT and CDR2 is YYREEE (reference sequence). This CDR3 reads CASSMGQSGVAFF. CDR3 nucleotide sequence: TGTGCCAGCAGCATGGGACAGTCGGGGGTAGCTTTCTTT.

This clone has just one count. This rearrangement joins TRBV5-4 to TRBJ2-7, with 7 bases that match TRBD1. V lost 5 bases, J lost 4 bases, and 9 bases stayed unmatched. From germline, CDR1 is SGHNT and CDR2 YYREEE (reference sequence). CDR3 size: 14 residues. CDR3 in amino acids: CASRARDSGYEQYF. The DNA of the CDR3 is TGTGCCAGCAGGGCGAGGGACAGCGGATACGAGCAGTACTTC.

J is TRBJ1-2 and V is TRBV27; D is ambiguous. From germline, CDR1 is MNHEY and CDR2 SMNVEV (reference sequence). The CDR3 contains 11 residues. Trimming removed 6 bases at V and 7 bases at J, with 9 bases between. The CDR3 region has the DNA TGTGCCAGCAGAACCAGCGGTGGCTACACCTTC. The encoded protein is CASRTSGGYTF.